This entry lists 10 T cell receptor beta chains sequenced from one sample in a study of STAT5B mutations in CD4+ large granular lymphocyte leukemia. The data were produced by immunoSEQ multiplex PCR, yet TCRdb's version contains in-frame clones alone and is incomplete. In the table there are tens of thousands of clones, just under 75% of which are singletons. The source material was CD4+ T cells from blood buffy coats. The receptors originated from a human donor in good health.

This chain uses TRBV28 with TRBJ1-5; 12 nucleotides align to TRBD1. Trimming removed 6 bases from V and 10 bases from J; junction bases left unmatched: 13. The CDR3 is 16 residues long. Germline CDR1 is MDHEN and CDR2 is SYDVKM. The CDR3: CASSRGQGAGGSPQHF. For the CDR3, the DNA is TGTGCCAGCAGCCGGGGACAGGGGGCCGGTGGTTCTCCCCAGCATTTT.

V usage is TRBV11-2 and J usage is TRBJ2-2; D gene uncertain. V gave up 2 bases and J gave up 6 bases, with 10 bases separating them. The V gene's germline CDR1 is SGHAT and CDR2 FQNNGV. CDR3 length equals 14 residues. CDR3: CASSLNIAAGELFF. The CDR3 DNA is TGTGCCAGCAGCTTAAATATTGCCGCCGGGGAGCTGTTTTTT.

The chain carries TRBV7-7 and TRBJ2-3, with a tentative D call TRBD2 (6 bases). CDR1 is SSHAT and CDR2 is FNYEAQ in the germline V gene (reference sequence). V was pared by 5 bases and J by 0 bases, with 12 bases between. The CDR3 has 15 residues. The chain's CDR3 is CASSLLAASTDTQYF. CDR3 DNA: TGTGCCAGCAGCCTATTAGCGGCTAGCACAGATACGCAGTATTTT.

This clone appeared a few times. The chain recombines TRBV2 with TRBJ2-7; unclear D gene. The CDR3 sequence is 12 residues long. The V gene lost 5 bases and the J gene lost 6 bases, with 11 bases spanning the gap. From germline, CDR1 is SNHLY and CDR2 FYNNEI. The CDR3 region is CASSKEPGEQYF. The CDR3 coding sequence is TGTGCCAGCAGTAAGGAACCAGGCGAGCAGTACTTC.

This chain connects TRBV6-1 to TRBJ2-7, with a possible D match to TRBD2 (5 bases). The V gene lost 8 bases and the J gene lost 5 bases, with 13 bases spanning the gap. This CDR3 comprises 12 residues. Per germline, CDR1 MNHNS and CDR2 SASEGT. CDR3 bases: TGTGCCAGCCGGACCCCCGGGGACGAGCAGTACTTC. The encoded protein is CASRTPGDEQYF.

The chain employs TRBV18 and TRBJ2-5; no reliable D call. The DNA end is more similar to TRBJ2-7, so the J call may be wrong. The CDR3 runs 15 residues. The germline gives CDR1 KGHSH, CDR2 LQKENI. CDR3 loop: CASSPPSGPNGEQYF. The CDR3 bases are TGTGCCAGCTCACCACCAAGTGGGCCCAACGGCGAGCAGTACTTC.

The CDR3 sequence: CASSLVVRARLNQPQHF. CDR3 sequence (DNA): TGTGCCAGCAGCTTAGTGGTCAGGGCGAGGCTCAATCAGCCCCAGCATTTT. J is TRBJ1-5 and V is TRBV7-8, with D perhaps TRBD1 (5 bases). Germline V gives CDR1 SGHVS, CDR2 FQNEAQ. With 1 base removed from V and 3 bases from J, the gap between germline ends came to 16 bases. CDR3 length: 17 residues.

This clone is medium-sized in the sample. In nucleotides, the CDR3 is TGTGCCAGCAGTTACGCCGGGACAGGGAGCCGGGCTTTCTTT. It encodes CASSYAGTGSRAFF. V gene TRBV25-1 combines with J gene TRBJ1-1; 9 bases are a match to TRBD1. Germline-derived CDR1 and CDR2 are MGHDK and SYGVNS. Losses at the gene ends were 5 bases for V and 11 bases for J; bases not matched to a gene: 12. This CDR3 region has 14 residues.

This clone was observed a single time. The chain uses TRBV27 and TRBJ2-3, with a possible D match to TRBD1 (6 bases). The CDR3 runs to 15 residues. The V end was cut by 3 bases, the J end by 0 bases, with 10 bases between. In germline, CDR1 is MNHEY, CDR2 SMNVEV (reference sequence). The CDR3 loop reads CASSFGTLSTDTQYF. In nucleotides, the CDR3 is TGTGCCAGCAGTTTTGGGACACTCAGCACAGATACGCAGTATTTT.

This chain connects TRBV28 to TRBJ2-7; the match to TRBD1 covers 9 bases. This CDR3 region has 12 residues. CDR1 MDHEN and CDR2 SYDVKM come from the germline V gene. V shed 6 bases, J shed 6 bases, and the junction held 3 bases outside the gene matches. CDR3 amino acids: CASSKTGGEQYF. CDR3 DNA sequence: TGTGCCAGCAGCAAGACAGGGGGCGAGCAGTACTTC. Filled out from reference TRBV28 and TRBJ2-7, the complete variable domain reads DVKVTQSSRYLVKRTGEKVFLECVQDMDHENMFWYRQDPGLGLRLIYFSYDVKMKEKGDIPEGYSVSREKKERFSLILESASTNQTSMYLCASSKTGGEQYFGPGTRLTVT.